This paragraph reports one T cell receptor (beta chain). Its target is unknown. This sample was taken from a study of cytomegalovirus exposure and HLA in healthy donors. General study findings and limits: V- and J-gene trimming in TCR beta was tied to a missense DCLRE1C variant by an analysis performed later. Analyses of presence and absence presupposed an approximately uniform sequencing depth across donors.

Primers for the PCR totalled 60 Vbeta and 13 Jbeta. Clones were read by immunoSEQ multiplex PCR, and TCRdb kept only the in-frame ones, dropping some. The table lists fewer than 200,000 clones, 87% of them singletons. The CDR3 has 16 amino acids. The germline V gene has CDR1 MNHEY and CDR2 SMNVEV (reference sequence). V lost 0 bases and J lost 4, with 13 bases in between. The origin of this receptor is a woman aged 25 to 45 in good health and CMV-seronegative. The material sequenced was PBMCs. This chain joins TRBV27 and TRBJ1-3; D is undetermined. CDR3 in amino acids: CASSLSAGDRGNTIYF. CDR3 nucleotide sequence: TGTGCCAGCAGTTTATCGGCCGGGGATAGGGGAAACACCATATATTTT.